This TCR beta chain stems from a study of blood T cells in healthy people across ages. Whole-study findings and limits: Estimates drawn from one million T cells were deemed to understate diversity. When set beside aged donors, long-lived donors presented more naive CD4+ cells and higher diversity.

The CDR3 covers 15 residues. Trimming cost V 0 bases and J 6 bases; bases outside gene matches: 4. CDR1 SGHVS and CDR2 FQNEAQ come from the germline V gene. Then a second PCR, running roughly 7 to 11 cycles, was carried out with a sample-barcoded 5' primer and a J-beta primer mix. Any given sample supplied a minimum of 3 million CDR3-containing paired-end reads. Using its own MiXCR run on the 5' RACE reads, TCRdb lists one record per CDR3 protein. Among 1 million or so distinct CDR3 sequences listed, 45% were seen once. As regards this clonotype: Its cognate antigen is unknown.

Sequencing was done on a sample of blood. This clonotype was sampled from a woman aged 60-70 years in good health. The rearrangement links TRBV7-8 to TRBJ1-1; 10 bases are a match to TRBD1. The CDR3 here is CASSLADRGIAEAFF. Here the CDR3 DNA reads TGTGCCAGCAGCTTAGCGGACAGGGGGATCGCTGAAGCTTTCTTT.